Presented here are 16 T cell receptor beta chains from one specimen sequenced in a study of T-cell reconstitution after alpha-beta-depleted transplantation in children listed by TCRdb under 2016. The method behind the library was PCR. Sequencing instrument: Illumina HiSeq 2500. To normalize quantification of the TCRbeta repertoire, the TCR libraries were built with molecular barcoding that relied on unique molecular identifiers. TCRdb took the public reads, trimmed them with fastp at Q25, ran MiXCR for clone calling and kept in-frame beta chains. Under each unique CDR3 protein, matching rows form one entry showing the most common genes and DNA. The sample table contains 490,000 or so distinct CDR3 sequences; only one count was recorded for about 10% of them. The ten largest clones add up to around 2.2% of the sample. Interpreted using the paper, the treatment or condition label stands for: allogeneic hematopoietic cell transplantation with graft depleted of TCRalphabeta T cells and CD19 B cells.

The specimen was PBMCs, collected before TCRalphabeta/CD19-depleted stem cell transplant. The receptor source for this set is a child aged 2-15 years with inherited bone marrow failure, due to receive a stem cell transplant.

This clonotype occurred many times. The chain joins TRBV12-3 or TRBV12-4 to TRBJ2-3, with 13 bases identical to TRBD2. J was trimmed by 2 bases and V by 5 bases; bases with no gene match: 4. This CDR3 is built from 16 residues. Here the CDR3 reads CASSVGLAGFTDTQYF. The DNA of the CDR3 is TGTGCCAGCAGTGTGGGACTAGCGGGATTCACAGATACGCAGTATTTT.

The gene calls are TRBV7-2 and TRBJ2-7; TRBD2 matches at 7 bases. V gave up 5 bases and J gave up 2 bases; unmatched junction bases: 9. CDR3 size: 15 residues. CDR1 is SGHTA and CDR2 is FQGNSA in the germline V gene. CDR3 coding DNA: TGTGCCAGCAGCCTCGGGGAGGGTCGTCCCTACGAGCAGTACTTC. Protein sequence: CASSLGEGRPYEQYF.

The chain is built from TRBV4-1 and TRBJ1-1; D is possibly TRBD1 (5 bases). CDR1 is MGHRA and CDR2 is YSYEKL in the germline V gene. The CDR3 extends over 14 amino acids. V was cut by 3 bases and J by 3 bases, with 11 bases left in between. The CDR3, as DNA: TGCGCCAGCAGCCAGGTGCAGGGTTACACTGAAGCTTTCTTT. Protein product: CASSQVQGYTEAFF.

This clonotype was seen at least ten times. The chain joins TRBV4-3 to TRBJ2-3; 8 nucleotides align to TRBD2. The CDR3 sequence is 17 residues long. Germline CDR1 and CDR2: LGHNA and YSLEER. The V and J ends lost 0 bases and 2 bases, in that order; junction bases with no gene match: 7. CDR3 sequence reads: CASSQDLLAVFTDTQYF. CDR3 DNA sequence: TGCGCCAGCAGCCAAGATCTACTAGCGGTTTTCACAGATACGCAGTATTTT.

This clonotype showed up just a few times. The chain uses TRBV6-2 or TRBV6-3 and TRBJ2-1, with D uncertain. CDR1 MNHEY and CDR2 SVGEGT come from the germline V gene. The V end lost 0 bases, the J end lost 0 bases, and 9 bases lay between the germline ends. The CDR3 extends over 16 amino acids. In nucleotides, the CDR3 is TGTGCCAGCAGTTACTCGAGCTCCCACTCCTACAATGAGCAGTTCTTC. Residues: CASSYSSSHSYNEQFF.

This clonotype came up many times. CDR3 in amino acids: CASSLLVYEQYF. As DNA, the CDR3 is TGCGCCAGCAGCTTACTAGTCTACGAGCAGTACTTC. The chain has TRBV5-1 and TRBJ2-7; the D gene is possibly TRBD2 (5 bases). Per the germline V gene, CDR1 is SGHRS and CDR2 is YFSETQ. This CDR3 region has 12 residues. V was trimmed by 2 bases and J by 3 bases, leaving 6 bases between them.

Ten or more counts support this clonotype. The chain has TRBV6-5 and TRBJ1-2; no firm D call. Trimming took off 0 bases at V and 6 bases at J, with 11 bases between the two ends. The CDR3 is 14 amino acids. The germline CDR1 and CDR2 sequences are MNHEY and SVGAGI. CDR3 protein: CASSYSAGTHGYTF. For the CDR3, the DNA is TGTGCCAGCAGTTACTCAGCAGGAACGCATGGCTACACCTTC.

The CDR3 DNA sequence: TGTGCCATCAGTGAGTCGGGAGGGTCGAACACTGAAGCTTTCTTT. Translating gives CAISESGGSNTEAFF. This sequence joins TRBV10-3 and TRBJ1-1; no clear D gene. The CDR3 is made up of 15 amino acids. V was trimmed by 0 bases and J by 1 base, leaving 9 bases between them. Germline V gives CDR1 ENHRY, CDR2 SYGVKD.

This clonotype showed up many times. The chain uses TRBV20-1 and TRBJ2-5, with unresolved D. This CDR3 is built from 9 residues. The germline CDR1 and CDR2 sequences are DFQATT and SNEGSKA (reference sequence). Trimming pared 3 bases from V and 7 bases from J, leaving 3 bases between. CDR3 sequence: CSARGTQYF. CDR3 nucleotide sequence: TGCAGTGCTAGGGGGACCCAGTACTTC.

This clonotype was seen ten or more times. This chain connects TRBV7-9 to TRBJ2-3; D is perhaps TRBD2 (6 bases). Germline assignment: CDR1 SEHNR and CDR2 FQNEAQ (reference sequence). CDR3 length: 14 residues. V lost 2 bases and J lost 10, with 16 bases in between. As DNA, the CDR3 is TGTGCCAGCAGCTTAATTAGCGGACTCACCTCGCAGTATTTT. Encoded protein: CASSLISGLTSQYF. The full variable domain, completed using reference TRBV7-9 and TRBJ2-3, is DTGVSQNPRHKITKRGQNVTFRCDPISEHNRLYWYRQTLGQGPEFLTYFQNEAQLEKSRLLSDRFSAERPKGSFSTLEIQRTEQGDSAMYLCASSLISGLTSQYFGPGTRLTVL.

This clonotype was seen at least ten times. The chain couples TRBV7-2 to TRBJ2-1, with 14 nucleotides matching TRBD2. The CDR3 consists of 15 residues. The germline V gene encodes CDR1 SGHTA and CDR2 FQGNSA. J gave up 7 bases and V 8 bases, and 7 bases lay outside the gene matches. CDR3 in amino acids: CASGRRTSGGNEQFF. The CDR3 DNA reads TGTGCCAGCGGCCGAAGGACTAGCGGGGGGAATGAGCAGTTCTTC.

This clonotype was seen many times. The genes are TRBV29-1 and TRBJ1-3; TRBD1 is a possible D gene (5 bases). Trimming shortened V by 5 bases and J by 4 bases, and 12 bases separated the two germline ends. CDR1 and CDR2 from the germline V gene are SQVTM and ANQGSEA. The CDR3 runs to 13 residues. CDR3 residues: CSVQDTRGNTIYF. In DNA form, the CDR3 reads TGCAGCGTTCAGGACACCCGGGGAAACACCATATATTTT.

This clonotype occurred a few times. The genes are TRBV9 and TRBJ2-5; no reliable D call. The CDR3 contains 13 residues. Trimming shortened V by 1 base and J by 2 bases, and 6 bases separated the two germline ends. Germline CDR1 is SGDLS and CDR2 is YYNGEE. The CDR3: CASSVLAQETQYF. CDR3 nucleotides: TGTGCCAGCAGCGTACTTGCTCAAGAGACCCAGTACTTC.

This clonotype has a count of ten or more. The genes are TRBV7-2 and TRBJ2-7, with a weak D call TRBD1 (6 bases). Germline loops: CDR1 SGHTA, CDR2 FQGNSA. Between the trimmed V and J ends, which lost 3 bases and 4 bases, there was a span of 13 bases. CDR3 size: 14 residues. CDR3 nucleotide sequence: TGTGCCAGCAGCTTCCGGGCAGGGGAGTACGAGCAGTACTTC. It yields the protein CASSFRAGEYEQYF.

This rearrangement joins TRBV10-3 to TRBJ2-2; 11 bases agree with TRBD2. With V trimmed by 2 bases and J by 3 bases, 5 bases remained unmatched. The CDR3 runs 17 residues. The germline V gene encodes CDR1 ENHRY and CDR2 SYGVKD. The CDR3 spells CAISEPTSGSDTGELFF. The CDR3 DNA is TGTGCCATCAGTGAGCCTACTAGCGGGAGCGACACCGGGGAGCTGTTTTTT.

This clonotype has just a few counts. The chain carries TRBV27 and TRBJ1-5; D call uncertain. The CDR3 extends over 15 amino acids. Germline V CDR1 and CDR2: MNHEY, SMNVEV (reference sequence). Trimming removed 6 bases at V and 0 bases at J, with 12 bases between. The CDR3 sequence: CASSLGRYSNQPQHF. Written as DNA, the CDR3 is TGTGCCAGCAGCCTGGGCCGGTATAGCAATCAGCCCCAGCATTTT.